This record looks at one T cell receptor beta chain sequence and its context. Its cognate antigen is unknown. This record comes from a study of a mutant IDH1 vaccine in newly diagnosed glioma. Overall study: The study started vaccination 4-6 weeks after radiotherapy alone, or with temozolomide cycles. Patients arrived already treated with radiotherapy, temozolomide, or both, most having had both. Points from the study as a whole: Pseudoprogression seemed unrelated to changes in top peripheral T cell clonotypes.

The time point here: week 5, during vaccination. A 20-mer mutant IDH1 peptide at 300 ug was injected subcutaneously with topical imiquimod. Every donor had a new WHO grade 3 or 4 astrocytoma that was IDH1-mutant, with loss of nuclear ATRX. CDR1 and CDR2 from the germline V gene are SGHDN and FVKESK. The V and J ends lost 8 bases and 3 bases respectively, with 14 bases between them. The CDR3 length is 13 residues. Profiling relied on immunoSEQ multiplex PCR, and the TCRdb table lists in-frame clones only, not all of them. The sample lists around 50,000 clones, over 75% seen once, with roughly 5.6% in the top ten.

This chain links TRBV14 with TRBJ2-7; D possibly corresponds to TRBD1 (6 bases). The clonotype was recovered from a man aged 50-59 years with glioma. Source: PBMCs, taken from a glioma patient whose treatment included an IDH1 peptide vaccine. The CDR3 DNA follows: TGTGCCAGCTCTCCCGGGACAAACTACGAGCAGTACTTC. This gives the protein CASSPGTNYEQYF.